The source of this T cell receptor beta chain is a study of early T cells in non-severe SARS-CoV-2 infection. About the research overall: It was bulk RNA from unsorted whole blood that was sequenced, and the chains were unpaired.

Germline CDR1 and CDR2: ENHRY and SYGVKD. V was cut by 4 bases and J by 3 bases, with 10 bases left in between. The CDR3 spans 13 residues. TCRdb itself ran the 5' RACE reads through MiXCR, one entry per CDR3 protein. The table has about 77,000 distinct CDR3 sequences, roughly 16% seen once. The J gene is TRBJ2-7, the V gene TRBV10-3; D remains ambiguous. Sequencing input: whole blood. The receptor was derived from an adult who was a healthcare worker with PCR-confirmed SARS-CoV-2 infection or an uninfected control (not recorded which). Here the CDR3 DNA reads TGTGCCATCAGTGTGGGCCCGGGCTACGAGCAGTACTTC. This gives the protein CAISVGPGYEQYF.